The rows below give T cell receptor beta chains drawn from one sample of a study of Ad26.COV2.S vaccination and SARS-CoV-2 variants. The data were produced by immunoSEQ multiplex PCR, yet TCRdb's version contains in-frame clones alone and is incomplete. The data contain about 350,000 clones, 85% to 90% of them singletons. The input for sequencing was peripheral blood, taken in a trial of Ad26.COV2.S vaccine versus placebo. These receptors all come from a person between 18 and 59 years old who received the Ad26.COV2.S COVID-19 vaccine or a placebo. Both conserved end residues are part of each CDR3. The order of the fields is J gene, clone size, D gene, V gene, CDR3 DNA, CDR3 protein. D genes are given only for firm matches. Rows may omit the clone size; those that give it use once, few, many or a size class.

>TRBJ1-2|.|TRBD1|TRBV29-1
TGCAGCGTTAATTGGGACAGGGGGCAATATGGCTACACCTTC
CSVNWDRGQYGYTF
>TRBJ2-2|few|TRBD2|TRBV10-1
TGCGCCGTCGGCGGGAGGCATACCGGGGAGCTGTTTTTT
CAVGGRHTGELFF
>TRBJ1-4|.|.|TRBV5-1
TGCGCCAGCAGCTTGGACAGGACGCGGAATGAAAAACTGTTTTTT
CASSLDRTRNEKLFF
>TRBJ2-2|.|.|TRBV21-1
TGTGCCAGCAGCAAATACAGTACGAAGGCTGGACTAGCGGGAGGAGGCGGGGAGCTGTTTTTT
CASSKYSTKAGLAGGGGELFF
>TRBJ2-1|.|.|TRBV19
TGTGCCAGTAGTATAAACAGTCCCAATGAGCAGTTCTTC
CASSINSPNEQFF
>TRBJ2-7|once|TRBD1|TRBV2
TGTGCCAGCAGTGAATCGAGGGGGACAGGCGGAGGGGAGCAGTACTTC
CASSESRGTGGGEQYF
>TRBJ2-2|.|.|TRBV7-2
TGTGCCAGCAGCCTCCAAGGAGGTTACGAACAAACCGGGGAGCTGTTTTTT
CASSLQGGYEQTGELFF
>TRBJ2-7|.|.|TRBV28
TGTGCCAGCAGTGCCACCGGGGGTCGGTACGAGCAGTACTTC
CASSATGGRYEQYF
>TRBJ2-7|.|.|TRBV18
TGTGCCAGCTCCGGACAGTCCTACGAGCAGTACTTC
CASSGQSYEQYF
>TRBJ2-6|.|TRBD1|TRBV27
TGTGCCAGCAGTTTTACAGGGGCTGGGGCCAACGTCCTGACTTTC
CASSFTGAGANVLTF
>TRBJ1-2|.|.|TRBV6-2/TRBV6-3
TGTGCCAGCAGTTACGCGATCAGGGGAGGAGGCTACACCTTC
CASSYAIRGGGYTF
>TRBJ2-1|.|.|TRBV12-3/TRBV12-4
TGTGCCAGCAGTTTGGGTTACAATGAGCAGTTCTTC
CASSLGYNEQFF
>TRBJ1-5|.|.|TRBV6-6
TGTGCCAGCAGTTTAGCGGGAGTTAATCAGCCCCAGCATTTT
CASSLAGVNQPQHF
>TRBJ1-2|.|TRBD1|TRBV14
TGTGCCAGCAGCCCCGGGACAGTCTATGGCTACACCTTC
CASSPGTVYGYTF